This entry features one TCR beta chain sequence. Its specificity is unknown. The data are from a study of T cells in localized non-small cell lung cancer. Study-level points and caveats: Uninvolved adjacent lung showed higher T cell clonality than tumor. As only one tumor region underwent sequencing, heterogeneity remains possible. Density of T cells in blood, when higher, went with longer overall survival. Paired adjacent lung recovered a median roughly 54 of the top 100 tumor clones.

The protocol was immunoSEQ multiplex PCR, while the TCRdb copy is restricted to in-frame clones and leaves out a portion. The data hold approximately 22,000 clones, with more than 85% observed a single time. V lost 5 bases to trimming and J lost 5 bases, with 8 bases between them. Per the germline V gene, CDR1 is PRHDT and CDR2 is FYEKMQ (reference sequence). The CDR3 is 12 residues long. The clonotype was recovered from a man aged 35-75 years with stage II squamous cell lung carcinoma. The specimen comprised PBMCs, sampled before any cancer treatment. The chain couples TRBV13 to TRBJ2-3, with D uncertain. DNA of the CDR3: TGTGCCAGCAGCGAGTGGGTAGATACGCAGTATTTT. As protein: CASSEWVDTQYF.